This TCR beta chain was retrieved from a study of T cell responses to AZD1222 COVID-19 vaccine. Notes on the study in general: Clonal diversity may have been underestimated in mostly white British donors. Mapped onto spike, vaccine-associated CD4 TCRs spanned it and were dominant at 160-218 and 743-854. AZD1222 recipients seropositive at baseline numbered only 6 or 7.

V lost 1 base and J 4 bases, leaving 10 bases between the germline ends. Germline CDR1 LGHDT, CDR2 YNNKEL (reference sequence). The CDR3 covers 14 residues. Investigators merged groups given second doses at roughly 4 or roughly 12 weeks. To note about this clone: Its antigen is unknown.

Sequenced by immunoSEQ multiplex PCR; TCRdb stores in-frame clones only, minus some. The sample has about 120,000 clones, around 90% seen once. The origin of this receptor is an adult who received the AZD1222 COVID-19 vaccine. The sequencing here drew on peripheral blood, taken 28 days after the second AZD1222 dose. The V gene is TRBV3-1 (or the pseudogene TRBV3-2), the J gene TRBJ1-2; D ambiguous. CDR3 nucleotide sequence: TGTGCCAGCAGCCAAGGGGGAGCGGGCTATGGCTACACCTTC. Translating it yields CASSQGGAGYGYTF.